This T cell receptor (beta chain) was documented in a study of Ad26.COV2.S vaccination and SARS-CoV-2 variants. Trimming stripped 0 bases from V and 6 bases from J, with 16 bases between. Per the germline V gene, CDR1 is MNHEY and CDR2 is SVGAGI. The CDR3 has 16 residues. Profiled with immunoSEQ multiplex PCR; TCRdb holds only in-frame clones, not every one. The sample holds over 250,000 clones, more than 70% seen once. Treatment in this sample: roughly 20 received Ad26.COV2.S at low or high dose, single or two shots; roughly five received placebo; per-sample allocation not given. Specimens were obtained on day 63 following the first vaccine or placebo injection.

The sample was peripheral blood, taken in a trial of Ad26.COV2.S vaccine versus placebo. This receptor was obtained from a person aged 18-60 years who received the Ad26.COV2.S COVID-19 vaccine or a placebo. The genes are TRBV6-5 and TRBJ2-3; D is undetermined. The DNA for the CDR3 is TGTGCCAGCAGTTACTCCGGCAGAGTTTTCAGGGATACGCAGTATTTT. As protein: CASSYSGRVFRDTQYF.